This paragraph covers one T cell receptor (beta chain) sequence. Its antigen is still unknown. CDR1 and CDR2 (germline): MNHNS, SASEGT. Trimming pared 4 bases from V and 0 bases from J, leaving 10 bases between. This CDR3 is built from 16 residues. This record comes from a study of cytomegalovirus exposure and HLA in healthy donors. Across the study: Among the 398 genotyped donors, approximately 81% were placed in the Caucasian-associated ancestry cluster.

Study-wide results and limits: Later analysis identified 16,000 or so TCR beta sequences associated with HLA alleles, using a false discovery rate threshold of 0.05. Later analysis associated a missense DCLRE1C variant with TCR beta V- and J-gene trimming. The authors considered a cluster of highly shared sequence variants likely to be a sequencing artifact.

Primers included in the PCR were 60 Vbeta and 13 Jbeta primers. The repertoire was sequenced with immunoSEQ multiplex PCR; TCRdb's copy has only in-frame clones and lacks some. The table includes around 200,000 clones, roughly four fifths detected once. Sequences were obtained from PBMCs. The V gene is TRBV6-1, the J gene TRBJ2-6; D perhaps matches TRBD1 (6 bases). The TCR originated in a woman between 25 and 40 years old in good health and CMV-seropositive. This chain's CDR3 is CASSVDRFSGANVLTF. The CDR3 region has the DNA TGTGCCAGCAGTGTAGACAGGTTCTCTGGGGCCAACGTCCTGACTTTC.